This T cell receptor beta chain came from a study of shared clonotypes between healthy human individuals. About the research overall: Serving as donors were a couple of women and three men, whose ages spanned 18 to 49.

CDR1 is SGHKS, CDR2 YYEKEE, per germline (reference sequence). V was cut by 0 bases and J by 0 bases, with 3 bases left in between. There are 13 residues in the CDR3. TCRdb's copy holds only in-frame clones and misses some; the assay was immunoSEQ multiplex PCR. This table has about 1 million clones, 70% to 80% appearing once. This clone was counted a single time. This chain connects TRBV5-5 to TRBJ1-1; no reliable D call. The sequenced sample consisted of memory CD4+ T cells sorted from blood. Described subset: CD45RA-negative fraction. The clonotype originates from a man in his late teens or twenties in good health. As DNA, the CDR3 is TGTGCCAGCAGCTTGGAGTTGAACACTGAAGCTTTCTTT. This gives the protein CASSLELNTEAFF.